This TCR beta chain is from a study of T cell responses to AZD1222 COVID-19 vaccine. Overall study results and limits: It was only after the peak T cell response that any repertoires were sampled. Baseline serology detected seropositivity in only a handful of AZD1222 recipients.

This table comes from immunoSEQ multiplex PCR, and its TCRdb copy is limited to in-frame clones, with some not included. Here the sample spans over 95,000 clones, about 89% being singletons. Of note for this clone: Its antigen is not identified.

The CDR3 extends over 16 amino acids. V was pared by 6 bases and J by 4 bases, with 6 bases of the junction left unmatched. The V gene's germline CDR1 is LNHDA and CDR2 SQIVND (reference sequence). The material sequenced was peripheral blood, taken 28 days after the second AZD1222 dose. The sequence derives from an adult who received the AZD1222 COVID-19 vaccine. This chain joins TRBV19 and TRBJ2-6; 10 positions match TRBD1. CDR3 sequence (DNA): TGTGCCAGTAGCGGAAGACAGGGGGCAGGGGCCAACGTCCTGACTTTC. Translation gives CASSGRQGAGANVLTF. The entire variable domain, with the rest obtained from reference TRBV19 and TRBJ2-6, is as follows: DGGITQSPKYLFRKEGQNVTLSCEQNLNHDAMYWYRQDPGQGLRLIYYSQIVNDFQKGDIAEGYSVSREKKESFPLTVTSAQKNPTAFYLCASSGRQGAGANVLTFGAGSRLTVL.